The 19 T cell receptor beta chains reported below all come from one sample, sequenced in a study of T cell changes during pregnancy in multiple sclerosis. Data came from immunoSEQ multiplex PCR; TCRdb stores just in-frame clones and leaves some out. The data contain tens of thousands of clones, nearly 95% of them seen just once; the ten biggest clones take up less than 0.6%. The sequencing here drew on CD4+ T cells from peripheral blood mononuclear cells, taken in the third trimester of pregnancy. The receptors were sampled from a female donor with multiple sclerosis, enrolled in a pregnancy study.

This chain uses TRBV19 with TRBJ2-7, with 7 bases lining up with TRBD1. Germline V CDR1 and CDR2: LNHDA, SQIVND (reference sequence). The V and J ends lost 5 bases and 3 bases, in that order; junction bases with no gene match: 10. This CDR3 is 15 amino acids long. As DNA, the CDR3 is TGTGCCAGTAGTTCCTCCACGGGACAGCTCTACGAGCAGTACTTC. It is translated as CASSSSTGQLYEQYF.

This chain links TRBV5-4 with TRBJ2-1, with D perhaps TRBD1 (6 bases). Trimming shortened V by 4 bases and J by 9 bases, and 8 bases separated the two germline ends. Looked up from germline, CDR1 is SGHNT and CDR2 is YYREEE (reference sequence). This CDR3 region has 11 residues. Here the CDR3 DNA reads TGTGCCAGCAGCGCGGACAGTGAGCAGTTCTTC. It yields the protein CASSADSEQFF.

The chain is built from TRBV5-8 and TRBJ2-3; 10 bases agree with TRBD2. This CDR3 has 16 residues. J gave up 2 bases and V 4 bases, and 7 bases lay outside the gene matches. The germline gives CDR1 SGHTS, CDR2 YDEGEE. In nucleotides, the CDR3 is TGTGCCAGCAGCCCAACAGCGGGGGGGCTCACAGATACGCAGTATTTT. Its translation: CASSPTAGGLTDTQYF.

The rearrangement joins TRBV10-1 to TRBJ2-7; D gene uncertain. This CDR3 contains 10 residues. V was clipped by 8 bases and J by 3 bases, with 5 bases between them. The germline gives CDR1 WNHNN, CDR2 SYGVQD (reference sequence). Here the CDR3 reads CASLRYEQYF. For the CDR3, the DNA is TGCGCCAGCCTCCGCTACGAGCAGTACTTC.

Only a few counts were recorded for this clone. V gene TRBV12-5 combines with J gene TRBJ2-5; tentative D call: TRBD1 (6 bases). The ends were cut back, 3 bases at V and 0 bases at J, with 8 bases in the middle. Germline-derived CDR1 and CDR2 are LGHNT and FRNRAP. The CDR3 contains 14 residues. CDR3 sequence (DNA): TGTGCTAGTGGTTTCGGACAGTACCAAGAGACCCAGTACTTC. As protein: CASGFGQYQETQYF. Full variable domain (remainder filled in from reference TRBV12-5 and TRBJ2-5): DARVTQTPRHKVTEMGQEVTMRCQPILGHNTVFWYRQTMMQGLELLAYFRNRAPLDDSGMPKDRFSAEMPDATLATLKIQPSEPRDSAVYFCASGFGQYQETQYFGPGTRLLVL.

This rearrangement joins TRBV10-1 to TRBJ1-3, with D tentatively TRBD1 (6 bases). Trimming pared 0 bases from V and 4 bases from J, leaving 13 bases between. There are 16 residues in the CDR3. Per germline, CDR1 WNHNN and CDR2 SYGVQD (reference sequence). CDR3: CASSESKGVSGNTIYF. Written as DNA, the CDR3 is TGCGCCAGCAGTGAGTCGAAGGGGGTGTCGGGAAACACCATATATTTT.

V gene TRBV7-3 combines with J gene TRBJ1-5; D might be TRBD1 (5 bases). The CDR3 length is 15 residues. CDR1 and CDR2 (germline): SGHTA, FQGTGA. V lost 4 bases, J lost 0 bases, and 10 bases lay in between. CDR3 sequence reads: CASSSTGASNQPQHF. As DNA, the CDR3 is TGTGCCAGCAGCTCTACAGGCGCTAGCAATCAGCCCCAGCATTTT. The full variable domain, in which reference TRBV7-3 and TRBJ1-5 provide the parts outside the CDR3, is GAGVSQTPSNKVTEKGKYVELRCDPISGHTALYWYRQSLGQGPEFLIYFQGTGAADDSGLPNDRFFAVRPEGSVSTLKIQRTERGDSAVYLCASSSTGASNQPQHFGDGTRLSIL.

CDR3 in DNA: TGTGCCAGTAGTATAGATCCCGGCAATCAGCCCCAGCATTTT. It codes for CASSIDPGNQPQHF. V is TRBV19 and J is TRBJ1-5; D unresolved. The length of the CDR3 is 14 residues. Per the germline V gene, CDR1 is LNHDA and CDR2 is SQIVND (reference sequence). Trimming took 0 bases from V and 2 from J, leaving 5 bases between them.

The CDR3 nucleotides are TGTGCCAGCAGCCGCACCGGTACTAGCGAGCAGTACTTC. Residues: CASSRTGTSEQYF. The V call is TRBV7-2, the J call TRBJ2-7, with D maybe TRBD2 (5 bases). The CDR3 runs to 13 residues. The germline gives CDR1 SGHTA, CDR2 FQGNSA. The V end was cut by 5 bases, the J end by 6 bases, with 14 bases between.

The rearrangement links TRBV4-1 to TRBJ1-1, with 8 bases identical to TRBD1. V shed 1 base, J shed 1 base, and the junction held 2 bases outside the gene matches. The CDR3 has 15 amino acids. Germline CDR1 is MGHRA and CDR2 is YSYEKL. CDR3 in DNA: TGCGCCAGCAGCCAAGCGGACAGGGAGAACACTGAAGCTTTCTTT. It is translated as CASSQADRENTEAFF.

This chain links TRBV6-1 with TRBJ2-7, with D possibly matching TRBD1 (5 bases). CDR1 and CDR2 from the germline V gene are MNHNS and SASEGT. The CDR3 has 12 residues. The V and J ends lost 10 bases and 0 bases respectively, with 10 bases between them. As DNA, the CDR3 is TGTGCCACGACAGCGAGCTCCTACGAGCAGTACTTC. This codes for CATTASSYEQYF.

This chain links TRBV12-5 with TRBJ1-6; TRBD1 is a possible D gene (6 bases). The CDR3 sequence is 18 residues long. V was trimmed by 0 bases and J by 5 bases, leaving 17 bases between them. Germline V gene data show CDR1 as LGHNT and CDR2 as FRNRAP. The CDR3 DNA reads as TGTGCTAGTGGTTTGGTACAGGACAGCCTTGATAATAATTCACCCCTCCACTTT. It translates to CASGLVQDSLDNNSPLHF.

The rearrangement links TRBV9 to TRBJ2-4; TRBD2 might be the D (5 bases). V was clipped by 3 bases and J by 4 bases, with 29 bases between them. The CDR3 loop spans 20 amino acids. The germline V gene has CDR1 SGDLS and CDR2 YYNGEE. In DNA form, the CDR3 reads TGTGCCAGCAGCGCAGCAGTTGGGAGACCCGCCGAGGCGGATAAAAACATTCAGTACTTC. Amino acids: CASSAAVGRPAEADKNIQYF. The entire variable domain, with the rest obtained from reference TRBV9 and TRBJ2-4, is as follows: DSGVTQTPKHLITATGQRVTLRCSPRSGDLSVYWYQQSLDQGLQFLIQYYNGEERAKGNILERFSAQQFPDLHSELNLSSLELGDSALYFCASSAAVGRPAEADKNIQYFGAGTRLSVL.

Here the CDR3 DNA reads TGTGCCAGCAGTGATTGGGGCAGGGGGCTTGCTAACTATGGCTACACCTTC. This sequence encodes CASSDWGRGLANYGYTF. The rearrangement joins TRBV6-1 to TRBJ1-2; 8 positions match TRBD1. Germline CDR1 is MNHNS and CDR2 is SASEGT. The J segment lost 0 bases and the V segment lost 3 bases, leaving 9 bases of the junction unmatched. CDR3 length: 17 residues.

The rearrangement links TRBV2 to TRBJ2-5, with a possible D match to TRBD2 (5 bases). This CDR3 has 17 residues. The germline gives CDR1 SNHLY, CDR2 FYNNEI. The V gene lost 1 base and the J gene lost 5 bases, with 20 bases spanning the gap. DNA of the CDR3: TGTGCCAGCAGTGAAGAGTTAGAGGGCTCCACCAAGGAGACCCAGTACTTC. Translation: CASSEELEGSTKETQYF.

The CDR3 sequence is CASSKAGGATASTDTQYF. The CDR3 coding sequence is TGTGCCAGCAGCAAAGCGGGGGGAGCAACGGCTAGCACAGATACGCAGTATTTT. The V and J genes are TRBV21-1 and TRBJ2-3; TRBD2, the D gene given by the table, was not confirmed from the DNA. TRBV21-1 is a pseudogene. The CDR3 is 18 amino acids.

CDR3 region: CASRDREGFSYNEQFF. The CDR3 nucleotides read TGCGCCAGCAGGGACAGGGAGGGCTTCTCCTACAATGAGCAGTTCTTC. The chain is built from TRBV10-1 and TRBJ2-1; D is possibly TRBD1 (8 bases). The CDR3 is 16 amino acids. CDR1 WNHNN and CDR2 SYGVQD come from the germline V gene (reference sequence). V gave up 6 bases and J gave up 0 bases, with 15 bases separating them.

The rearrangement uses TRBV9 and TRBJ2-7; 7 bases fit TRBD2. The V and J ends lost 0 bases and 4 bases, in that order; junction bases with no gene match: 7. Germline-derived CDR1 and CDR2 are SGDLS and YYNGEE. CDR3 size: 15 residues. The CDR3 region has the DNA TGTGCCAGCAGCGTAGATTCGGGGGGACCTTACGAGCAGTACTTC. It yields the protein CASSVDSGGPYEQYF.

The chain uses TRBV6-5 and TRBJ1-2; D not resolved. Deletions cut 6 bases from V and 1 base from J, with 12 bases between. The CDR3 has 14 residues. Germline V CDR1 and CDR2: MNHEY, SVGAGI. CDR3 region: CASSPSYLNYGYTF. The CDR3 DNA follows: TGTGCCAGCAGCCCCTCCTACCTTAACTATGGCTACACCTTC.